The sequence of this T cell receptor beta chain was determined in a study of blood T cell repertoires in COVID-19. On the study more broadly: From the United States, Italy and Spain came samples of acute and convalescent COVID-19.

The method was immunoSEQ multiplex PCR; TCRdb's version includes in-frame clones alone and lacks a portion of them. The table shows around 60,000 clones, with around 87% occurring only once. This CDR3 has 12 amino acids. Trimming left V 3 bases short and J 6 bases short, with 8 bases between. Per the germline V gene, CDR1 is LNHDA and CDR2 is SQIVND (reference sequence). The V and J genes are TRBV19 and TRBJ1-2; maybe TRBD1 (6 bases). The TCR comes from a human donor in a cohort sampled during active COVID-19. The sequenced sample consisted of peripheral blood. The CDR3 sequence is CASSMGADGYTF. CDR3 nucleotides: TGTGCCAGTAGTATGGGGGCTGATGGCTACACCTTC.